The 5 T cell receptor beta chains below all came from one sample that was sequenced in a study of T cell responses to AZD1222 COVID-19 vaccine. Sequencing was performed with immunoSEQ multiplex PCR; in TCRdb, only in-frame clones are kept and a portion is missing. The sample holds 90,000 to 110,000 clones, roughly 90% seen once. The specimen comprised peripheral blood, sampled on day 0 of AZD1222 vaccination. These receptors were obtained from an adult in good health.

This clone was seen once. V gene TRBV19 combines with J gene TRBJ1-5, with 9 nucleotides matching TRBD1. CDR3 size: 16 residues. The germline V gene has CDR1 LNHDA and CDR2 SQIVND (reference sequence). V dropped 3 bases and J dropped 1; count of bases not matched to a gene: 4. The CDR3 DNA is TGTGCCAGTAGTATTTCCGGGACAGGGAGCAATCAGCCCCAGCATTTT. It encodes CASSISGTGSNQPQHF.

The rearrangement links TRBV20-1 to TRBJ1-2, with a weak D call TRBD1 (5 bases). The V end lost 3 bases, the J end lost 4 bases, and 9 bases lay between the germline ends. CDR1 DFQATT and CDR2 SNEGSKA come from the germline V gene (reference sequence). The CDR3 sequence is 12 residues long. As DNA, the CDR3 is TGCAGTGCTAGTAGCAGGGTCTATGGCTACACCTTC. This encodes CSASSRVYGYTF.

The rearrangement links TRBV6-6 to TRBJ1-2; the match to TRBD1 covers 10 bases. In germline, CDR1 is MNHNY, CDR2 SVGAGI (reference sequence). The CDR3 has 14 residues. The CDR3 sequence is CKPTSGTGENSYTF. CDR3 DNA sequence: TGTAAACCAACCTCCGGGACAGGGGAGAATTCCTACACCTTC.

This clone was detected only a few times. The genes are TRBV27 and TRBJ1-3, with TRBD1 as a possible D gene (5 bases). The CDR3 is made up of 16 amino acids. Deletions cut 6 bases from V and 1 base from J, with 16 bases between. From germline, CDR1 is MNHEY and CDR2 SMNVEV (reference sequence). The CDR3 protein is CASRKNRNLSGNTIYF. Here the CDR3 DNA reads TGTGCCAGCAGGAAAAACAGGAATCTATCTGGAAACACCATATATTTT.

In nucleotides, the CDR3 is TGCGCCAGCAGCGCTCTCCAAGGTCAAGGGTCGAACACCGGGGAGCTGTTTTTT. This gives the protein CASSALQGQGSNTGELFF. The chain combines TRBV5-1 with TRBJ2-2; no definite D call. CDR1 is SGHRS, CDR2 YFSETQ, per germline. V lost 4 bases to trimming and J lost 0 bases, with 19 bases between them. The CDR3 has 18 residues.